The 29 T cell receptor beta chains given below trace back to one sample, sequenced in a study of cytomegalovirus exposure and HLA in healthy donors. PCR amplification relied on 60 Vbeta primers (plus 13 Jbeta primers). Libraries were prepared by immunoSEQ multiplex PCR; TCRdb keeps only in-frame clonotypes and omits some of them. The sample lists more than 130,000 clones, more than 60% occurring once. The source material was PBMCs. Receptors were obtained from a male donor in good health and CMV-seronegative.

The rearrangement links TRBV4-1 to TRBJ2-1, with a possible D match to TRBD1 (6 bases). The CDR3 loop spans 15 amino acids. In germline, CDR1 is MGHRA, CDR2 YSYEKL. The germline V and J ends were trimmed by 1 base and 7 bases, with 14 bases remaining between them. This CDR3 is CASSQGTVIGNEQFF. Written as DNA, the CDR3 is TGCGCCAGCAGCCAAGGGACAGTGATTGGTAATGAGCAGTTCTTC.

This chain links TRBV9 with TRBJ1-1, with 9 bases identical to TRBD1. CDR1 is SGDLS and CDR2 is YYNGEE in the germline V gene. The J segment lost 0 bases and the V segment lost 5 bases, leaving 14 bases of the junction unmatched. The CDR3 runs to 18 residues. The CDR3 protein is CASSPRGTGTLMNTEAFF. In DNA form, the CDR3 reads TGTGCCAGCAGTCCCCGAGGGACAGGGACTCTCATGAACACTGAAGCTTTCTTT.

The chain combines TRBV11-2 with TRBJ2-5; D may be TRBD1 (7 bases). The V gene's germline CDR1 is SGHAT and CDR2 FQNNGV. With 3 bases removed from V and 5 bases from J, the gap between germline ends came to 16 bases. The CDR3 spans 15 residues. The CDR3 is CASSFARGAGETQYF. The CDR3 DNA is TGTGCCAGCAGCTTCGCCAGGGGGGCCGGGGAGACCCAGTACTTC.

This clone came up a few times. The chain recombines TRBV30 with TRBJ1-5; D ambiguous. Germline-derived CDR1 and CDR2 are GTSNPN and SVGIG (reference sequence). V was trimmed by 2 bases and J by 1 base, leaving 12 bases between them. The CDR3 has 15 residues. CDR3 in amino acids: CAWSPDGVSNQPQHF. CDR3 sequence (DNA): TGTGCCTGGAGTCCTGACGGGGTCAGCAATCAGCCCCAGCATTTT.

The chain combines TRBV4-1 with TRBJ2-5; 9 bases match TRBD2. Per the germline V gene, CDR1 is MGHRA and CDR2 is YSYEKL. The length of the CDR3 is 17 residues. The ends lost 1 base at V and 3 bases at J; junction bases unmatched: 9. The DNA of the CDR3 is TGCGCCAGCAGCCAAGTAGCGGAGGCTAGCGGGGAAGAGACCCAGTACTTC. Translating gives CASSQVAEASGEETQYF.

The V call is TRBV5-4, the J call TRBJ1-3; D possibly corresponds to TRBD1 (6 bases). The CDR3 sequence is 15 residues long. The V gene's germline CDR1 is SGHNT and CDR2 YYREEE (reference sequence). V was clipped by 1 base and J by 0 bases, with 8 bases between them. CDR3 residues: CASSLPGVSGNTIYF. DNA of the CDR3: TGTGCCAGCAGCTTGCCAGGGGTCTCTGGAAACACCATATATTTT. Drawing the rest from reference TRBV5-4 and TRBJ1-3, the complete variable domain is ETGVTQSPTHLIKTRGQQVTLRCSSQSGHNTVSWYQQALGQGPQFIFQYYREEENGRGNFPPRFSGLQFPNYSSELNVNALELDDSALYLCASSLPGVSGNTIYFGEGSWLTVV.

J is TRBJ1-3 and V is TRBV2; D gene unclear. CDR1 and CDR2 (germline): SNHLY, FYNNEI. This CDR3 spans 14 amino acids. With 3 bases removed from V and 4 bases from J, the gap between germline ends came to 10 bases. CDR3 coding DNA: TGTGCCAGCAGTGACCCCACGGGGGGAAACACCATATATTTT. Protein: CASSDPTGGNTIYF.

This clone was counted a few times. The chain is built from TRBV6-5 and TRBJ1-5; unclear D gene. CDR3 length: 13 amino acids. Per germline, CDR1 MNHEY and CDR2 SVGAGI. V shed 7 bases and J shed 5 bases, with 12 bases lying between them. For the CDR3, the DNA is TGTGCCAGCATGAACGGGAAGGATCAGCCCCAGCATTTT. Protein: CASMNGKDQPQHF.

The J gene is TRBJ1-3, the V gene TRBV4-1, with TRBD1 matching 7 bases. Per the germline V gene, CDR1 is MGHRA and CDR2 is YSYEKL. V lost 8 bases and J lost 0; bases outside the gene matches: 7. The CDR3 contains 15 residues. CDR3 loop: CASRDSQASGNTIYF. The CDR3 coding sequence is TGCGCCAGCCGGGACAGCCAGGCCTCTGGAAACACCATATATTTT.

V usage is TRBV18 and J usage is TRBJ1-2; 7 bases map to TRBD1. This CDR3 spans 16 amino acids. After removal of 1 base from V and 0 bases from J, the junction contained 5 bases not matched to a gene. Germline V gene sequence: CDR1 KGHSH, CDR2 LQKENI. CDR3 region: CASSPLDRVTNYGYTF. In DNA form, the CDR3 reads TGTGCCAGCTCACCACTCGACAGGGTAACTAACTATGGCTACACCTTC.

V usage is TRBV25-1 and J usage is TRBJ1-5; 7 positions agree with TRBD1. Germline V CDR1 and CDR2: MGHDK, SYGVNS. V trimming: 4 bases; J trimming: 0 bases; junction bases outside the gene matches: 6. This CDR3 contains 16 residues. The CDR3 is CASSAGQINSNQPQHF. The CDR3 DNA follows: TGTGCCAGCAGTGCGGGACAGATTAATAGCAATCAGCCCCAGCATTTT. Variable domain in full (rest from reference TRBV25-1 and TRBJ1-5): EADIYQTPRYLVIGTGKKITLECSQTMGHDKMYWYQQDPGMELHLIHYSYGVNSTEKGDLSSESTVSRIRTEHFPLTLESARPSHTSQYLCASSAGQINSNQPQHFGDGTRLSIL.

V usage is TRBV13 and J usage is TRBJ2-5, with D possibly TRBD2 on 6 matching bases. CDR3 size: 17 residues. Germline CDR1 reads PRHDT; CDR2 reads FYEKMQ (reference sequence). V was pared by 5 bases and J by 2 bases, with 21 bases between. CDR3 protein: CASSADPFVGRQETQYF. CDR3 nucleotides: TGTGCCAGCAGCGCAGACCCATTTGTGGGGAGGCAAGAGACCCAGTACTTC.

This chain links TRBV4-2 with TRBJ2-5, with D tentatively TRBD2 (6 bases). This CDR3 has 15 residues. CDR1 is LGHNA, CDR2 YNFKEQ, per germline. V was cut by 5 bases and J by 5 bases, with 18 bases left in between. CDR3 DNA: TGTGCCAGCAGCGTACCGACTAGGGGTGGTGAGACCCAGTACTTC. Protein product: CASSVPTRGGETQYF.

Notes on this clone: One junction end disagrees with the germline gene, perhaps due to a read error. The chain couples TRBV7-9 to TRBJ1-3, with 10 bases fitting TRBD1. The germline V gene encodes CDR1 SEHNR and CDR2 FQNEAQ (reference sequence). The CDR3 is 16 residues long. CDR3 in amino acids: CARSPPGQGLGNTIYF. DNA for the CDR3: TGTGCCCGCAGCCCTCCGGGACAGGGGTTGGGAAACACCATATATTTT.

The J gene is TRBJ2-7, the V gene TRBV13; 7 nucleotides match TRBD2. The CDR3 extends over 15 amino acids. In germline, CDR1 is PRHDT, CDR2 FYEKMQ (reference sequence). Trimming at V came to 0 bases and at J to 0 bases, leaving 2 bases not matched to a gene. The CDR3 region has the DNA TGTGCCAGCAGCTTAGGTGGCGGGAGCTCCTACGAGCAGTACTTC. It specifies CASSLGGGSSYEQYF.

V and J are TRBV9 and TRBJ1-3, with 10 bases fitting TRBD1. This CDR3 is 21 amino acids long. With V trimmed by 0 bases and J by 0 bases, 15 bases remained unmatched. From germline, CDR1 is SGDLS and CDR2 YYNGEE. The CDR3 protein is CASSVGVVTGGVPFSGNTIYF. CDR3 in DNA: TGTGCCAGCAGCGTAGGGGTTGTGACAGGGGGCGTCCCTTTCTCTGGAAACACCATATATTTT.

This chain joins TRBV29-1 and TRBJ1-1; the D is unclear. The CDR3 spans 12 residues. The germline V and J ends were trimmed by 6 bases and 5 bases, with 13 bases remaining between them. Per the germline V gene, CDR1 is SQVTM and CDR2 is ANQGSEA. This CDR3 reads CSVGRRGTEAFF. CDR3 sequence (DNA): TGCAGCGTAGGGCGCCGAGGGACTGAAGCTTTCTTT.

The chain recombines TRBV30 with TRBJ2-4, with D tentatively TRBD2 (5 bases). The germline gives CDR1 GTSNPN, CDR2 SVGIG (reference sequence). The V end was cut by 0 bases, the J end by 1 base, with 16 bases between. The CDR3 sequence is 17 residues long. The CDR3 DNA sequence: TGTGCCTGGAGTGTAAAAGGGCGGGCTGGGGCCAAAAACATTCAGTACTTC. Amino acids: CAWSVKGRAGAKNIQYF.

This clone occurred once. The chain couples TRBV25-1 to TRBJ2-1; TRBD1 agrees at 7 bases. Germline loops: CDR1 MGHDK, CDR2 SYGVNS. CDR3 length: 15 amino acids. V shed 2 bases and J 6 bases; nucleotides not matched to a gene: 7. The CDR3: CASSEHRGVRNEQFF. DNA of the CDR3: TGTGCCAGCAGTGAACACAGGGGAGTTCGCAATGAGCAGTTCTTC.

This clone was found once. The CDR3 DNA is TGTGCCAGCAGTACAAATCTCAGGGGGCCCGGGACTGAAGCTTTCTTT. This translates into CASSTNLRGPGTEAFF. This chain connects TRBV27 to TRBJ1-1, with TRBD1 matching 8 bases. Germline CDR1 is MNHEY and CDR2 is SMNVEV (reference sequence). The CDR3 sequence is 16 residues long. V shed 5 bases, J shed 5 bases, and the junction held 13 bases outside the gene matches.

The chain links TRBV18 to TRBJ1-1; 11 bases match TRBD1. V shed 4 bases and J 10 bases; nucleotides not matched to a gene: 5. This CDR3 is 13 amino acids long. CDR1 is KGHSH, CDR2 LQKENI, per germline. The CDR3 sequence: CASSRGQGAAAFF. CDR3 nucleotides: TGTGCCAGCTCACGCGGACAGGGGGCTGCAGCTTTCTTT.

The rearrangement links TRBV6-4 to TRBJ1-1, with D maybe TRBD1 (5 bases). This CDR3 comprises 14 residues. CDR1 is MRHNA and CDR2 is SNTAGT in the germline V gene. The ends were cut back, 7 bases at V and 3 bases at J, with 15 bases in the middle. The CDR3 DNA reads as TGTGCCAGCAACCCAGGGAAGGCCGACACTGAAGCTTTCTTT. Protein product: CASNPGKADTEAFF.

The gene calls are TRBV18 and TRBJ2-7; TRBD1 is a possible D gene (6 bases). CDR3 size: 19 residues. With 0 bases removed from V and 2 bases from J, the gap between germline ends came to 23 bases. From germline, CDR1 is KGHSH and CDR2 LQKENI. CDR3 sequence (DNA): TGTGCCAGCTCACCACCCTCCCACCTCCTCACGGACAGAGCCTACGAGCAGTACTTC. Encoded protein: CASSPPSHLLTDRAYEQYF.

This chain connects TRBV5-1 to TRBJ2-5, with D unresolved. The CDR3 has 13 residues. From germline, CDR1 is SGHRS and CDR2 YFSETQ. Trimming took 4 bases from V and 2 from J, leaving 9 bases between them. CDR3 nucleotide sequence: TGCGCCAGCAGCAGCTTAAGACAAGAGACCCAGTACTTC. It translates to CASSSLRQETQYF. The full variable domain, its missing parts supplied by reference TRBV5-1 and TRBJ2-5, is KAGVTQTPRYLIKTRGQQVTLSCSPISGHRSVSWYQQTPGQGLQFLFEYFSETQRNKGNFPGRFSGRQFSNSRSEMNVSTLELGDSALYLCASSSLRQETQYFGPGTRLLVL.

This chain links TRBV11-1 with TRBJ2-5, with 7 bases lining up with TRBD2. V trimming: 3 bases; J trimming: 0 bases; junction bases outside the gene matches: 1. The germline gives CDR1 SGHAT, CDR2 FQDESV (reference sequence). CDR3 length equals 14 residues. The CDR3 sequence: CASSFGGYQETQYF. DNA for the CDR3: TGTGCCAGCAGCTTCGGGGGGTACCAAGAGACCCAGTACTTC.

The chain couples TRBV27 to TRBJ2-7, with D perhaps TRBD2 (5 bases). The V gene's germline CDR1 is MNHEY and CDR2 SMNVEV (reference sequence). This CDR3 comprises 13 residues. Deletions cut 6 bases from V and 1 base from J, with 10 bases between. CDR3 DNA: TGTGCCAGCAGCCACGGGGAGTCCTACGAGCAGTACTTC. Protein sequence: CASSHGESYEQYF.

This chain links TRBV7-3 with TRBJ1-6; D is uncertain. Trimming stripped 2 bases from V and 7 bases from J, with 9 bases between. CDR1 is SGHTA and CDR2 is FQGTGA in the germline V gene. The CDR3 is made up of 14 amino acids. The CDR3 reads CASSLDAGNSPLHF. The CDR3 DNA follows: TGTGCCAGCAGCTTAGACGCGGGGAATTCACCCCTCCACTTT. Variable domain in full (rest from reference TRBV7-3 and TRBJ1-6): GAGVSQTPSNKVTEKGKYVELRCDPISGHTALYWYRQSLGQGPEFLIYFQGTGAADDSGLPNDRFFAVRPEGSVSTLKIQRTERGDSAVYLCASSLDAGNSPLHFGNGTRLTVT.

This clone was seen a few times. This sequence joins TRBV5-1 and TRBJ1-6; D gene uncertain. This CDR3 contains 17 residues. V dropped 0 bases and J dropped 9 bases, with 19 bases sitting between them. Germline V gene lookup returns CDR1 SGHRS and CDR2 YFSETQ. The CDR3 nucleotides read TGCGCCAGCAGCTTGGGTTCGTGGACGGCCGAGGGTTCACCCCTCCACTTT. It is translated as CASSLGSWTAEGSPLHF.

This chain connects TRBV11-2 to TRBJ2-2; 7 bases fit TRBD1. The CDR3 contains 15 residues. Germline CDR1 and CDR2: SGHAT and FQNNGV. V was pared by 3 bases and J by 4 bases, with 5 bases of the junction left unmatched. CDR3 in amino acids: CASSFRDSLTGELFF. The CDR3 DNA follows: TGTGCCAGCAGCTTCCGGGACAGTCTCACCGGGGAGCTGTTTTTT.